This entry lists 17 T cell receptor beta chains sequenced from one sample in a study of response to subunit inactivated influenza vaccine. MiXCR, applied by TCRdb to the RT-PCR reads, yields one record per CDR3 protein. The sample lists about 500,000 distinct CDR3 sequences, about 15% occurring once. The sequences come from CD4+ T cells sorted from PBMCs, collected around 25 months after vaccination. The receptors were gathered from a man between 50 and 75 years old who received an inactivated influenza vaccine.

V is TRBV7-8 and J is TRBJ2-1; 8 nucleotides match TRBD2. Looked up from germline, CDR1 is SGHVS and CDR2 is FQNEAQ. CDR3 length: 15 amino acids. V trimming: 5 bases; J trimming: 9 bases; junction bases outside the gene matches: 12. The CDR3 coding sequence is TGTGCCAGCAGCCAGAAGACTAGCGCGAGTGGTGAGCAGTTCTTC. Encoded protein: CASSQKTSASGEQFF.

This clonotype was picked up many times. This chain connects TRBV7-2 to TRBJ2-5; 7 nucleotides line up with TRBD1. Germline CDR1 and CDR2: SGHTA and FQGNSA. The CDR3 totals 14 residues. After removal of 5 bases from V and 3 bases from J, the junction contained 6 bases not matched to a gene. In nucleotides, the CDR3 is TGTGCCAGCAGCCCGGGACAGAGGAAAGAGACCCAGTACTTC. Protein: CASSPGQRKETQYF.

The chain combines TRBV11-2 with TRBJ2-3, with unresolved D. CDR1 is SGHAT, CDR2 FQNNGV, per germline. The CDR3 consists of 12 residues. With 7 bases removed from V and 2 bases from J, the gap between germline ends came to 7 bases. In DNA, the CDR3 is TGTGCCAGCACCTCCTCCACAGATACGCAGTATTTT. Its protein product is CASTSSTDTQYF.

This clonotype has more than one count but fewer than ten. CDR3: CSVKTGTSNQPQHF. The CDR3 bases are TGCAGTGTTAAGACAGGGACGAGCAATCAGCCCCAGCATTTT. The rearrangement joins TRBV29-1 to TRBJ1-5; 7 bases map to TRBD1. The germline V gene encodes CDR1 SQVTM and CDR2 ANQGSEA. The CDR3 length is 14 residues. Full variable domain (outside the CDR3, taken from reference TRBV29-1 and TRBJ1-5): SAVISQKPSRDICQRGTSLTIQCQVDSQVTMMFWYRQQPGQSLTLIATANQGSEATYESGFVIDKFPISRPNLTFSTLTVSNMSPEDSSIYLCSVKTGTSNQPQHFGDGTRLSIL.

This clonotype was seen a few times. V is TRBV4-1 and J is TRBJ1-5; D is undetermined. The germline V and J ends were trimmed by 1 base and 3 bases, with 7 bases remaining between them. Germline-derived CDR1 and CDR2 are MGHRA and YSYEKL. The CDR3 has 14 amino acids. The CDR3 loop is CASSQVVINQPQHF. CDR3 coding DNA: TGCGCCAGCAGCCAAGTAGTCATCAATCAGCCCCAGCATTTT.

The rearrangement joins TRBV20-1 to TRBJ2-7, with D possibly matching TRBD2 (6 bases). Germline loops: CDR1 DFQATT, CDR2 SNEGSKA (reference sequence). The CDR3 contains 17 residues. V was shortened by 2 bases and J by 7 bases, with 27 bases between the two germline ends. CDR3 in amino acids: CSARPPEKRGLAWEQYF. CDR3 DNA sequence: TGCAGTGCTAGACCACCCGAAAAGAGGGGACTGGCTTGGGAGCAGTACTTC.

This clonotype has ten or more counts. The CDR3 DNA sequence: TGCGCCAGCAGCTTGGTAAGCCCGGGACAGGGGGTTTACGAGCAGTACTTC. Protein product: CASSLVSPGQGVYEQYF. The genes are TRBV5-1 and TRBJ2-7; 11 bases agree with TRBD1. Trimming cost V 0 bases and J 4 bases; bases outside gene matches: 9. The CDR3 sequence is 17 residues long. The V gene's germline CDR1 is SGHRS and CDR2 YFSETQ.

Many counts were recorded for this clonotype. This rearrangement joins TRBV6-1 to TRBJ1-5; no firm D call. CDR1 MNHNS and CDR2 SASEGT come from the germline V gene. V dropped 6 bases and J dropped 3 bases, with 9 bases sitting between them. The CDR3 has 13 residues. The DNA for the CDR3 is TGTGCCAGCAGCCTCGCCATCAATCAGCCCCAGCATTTT. It codes for CASSLAINQPQHF.

In its sample, this clonotype was seen many times. V usage is TRBV28 and J usage is TRBJ1-1; D is undetermined. The V end lost 6 bases, the J end lost 0 bases, and 8 bases lay between the germline ends. Germline-derived CDR1 and CDR2 are MDHEN and SYDVKM. The CDR3 length is 13 residues. This CDR3 reads CASRKTVNTEAFF. CDR3 DNA sequence: TGTGCCAGCAGGAAGACGGTGAACACTGAAGCTTTCTTT.

To note about this clonotype: One junction end does not reproduce the germline sequence, and a read error may be involved. The chain employs TRBV4-2 and TRBJ2-7, with TRBD1 matching 9 bases. There are 15 residues in the CDR3. Germline V CDR1 and CDR2: LGHNA, YNFKEQ. The DNA for the CDR3 is TGTGCCGGCAGCCAAGATTGGGGGACAGGGAACGAGCAGTACTTC. Translating it yields CAGSQDWGTGNEQYF.

Ten or more counts support this clonotype. The chain couples TRBV12-3 or TRBV12-4 to TRBJ1-6, with TRBD1 identical over 7 bases. This CDR3 is built from 14 residues. The V and J ends lost 2 bases and 7 bases, in that order; junction bases with no gene match: 2. CDR3 residues: CASSLQGGNSPLHF. The CDR3, as DNA: TGTGCCAGCAGTTTACAGGGGGGCAATTCACCCCTCCACTTT.

Worth noting for this clonotype: At one end, the junction sequence differs from germline, possibly due to a read error. V gene TRBV4-2 combines with J gene TRBJ2-2; TRBD2 aligns across 7 bases. CDR1 LGHNA and CDR2 YNFKEQ come from the germline V gene. The CDR3 extends over 15 amino acids. The CDR3 region has the DNA TGTGCCAGCAGCCAAAGGCGGGGGAACACCGGGGAGCTGTCTTTT. It specifies CASSQRRGNTGELSF.

V is TRBV7-2 and J is TRBJ2-1, with TRBD2 matching over 10 bases. Germline loops: CDR1 SGHTA, CDR2 FQGNSA. The junction had 10 bases not matched to a gene; V was cut back by 4 bases and J by 7 bases. The CDR3 is 16 residues long. CDR3 amino acids: CASSSQTGLAMNEQFF. The CDR3 nucleotides are TGTGCCAGCAGCTCGCAAACGGGACTAGCGATGAATGAGCAGTTCTTC.

This clonotype was seen ten or more times. The chain carries TRBV29-1 and TRBJ2-3; D call uncertain. Germline CDR1 SQVTM, CDR2 ANQGSEA. The CDR3 loop spans 11 amino acids. V was cut by 2 bases and J by 4 bases, with 4 bases left in between. The CDR3, as DNA: TGCAGCGTTGAATCAGCAGATACGCAGTATTTT. Translating it yields CSVESADTQYF.

Notes on this clonotype: Just one base apart from a much larger clone, this may be a read error. V and J are TRBV11-2 and TRBJ2-3; 9 nucleotides match TRBD2. The CDR3 is 13 amino acids. Germline V gene sequence: CDR1 SGHAT, CDR2 FQNNGV. J was trimmed by 8 bases and V by 5 bases; bases with no gene match: 5. In nucleotides, the CDR3 is TGTGCCAGCAGCACCTCTAGCGGGGTTACGCAGTATTTT. Its protein is CASSTSSGVTQYF.

This clonotype was seen a handful of times. The rearrangement joins TRBV5-1 to TRBJ1-1; D call uncertain. The ends were cut back, 0 bases at V and 5 bases at J, with 14 bases in the middle. The length of the CDR3 is 15 residues. CDR1 is SGHRS and CDR2 is YFSETQ in the germline V gene. The chain's CDR3 is CASSLEEGGGTEAFF. Here the CDR3 DNA reads TGCGCCAGCAGCTTGGAGGAGGGAGGTGGGACTGAAGCTTTCTTT.

The CDR3 DNA reads TGTGCCAGCAGTCCCGGCTGGACCGCCTACGAGCAGTACTTC. Its translation is CASSPGWTAYEQYF. V and J are TRBV7-2 and TRBJ2-7; D unresolved. This CDR3 contains 14 residues. V was cut by 6 bases and J by 2 bases, with 14 bases left in between. Germline V gene sequence: CDR1 SGHTA, CDR2 FQGNSA.